This T cell receptor (beta chain) was sequenced in a study of tumor-infiltrating lymphocytes in primary liver carcinoma. The template, about 550 ng total RNA, yielded TCR beta cDNA made with a constant-region primer. Slightly modified ARM-PCR with three nested multiplex PCR rounds yielded TCR beta libraries. Running 9 to 11 cycles apiece, the first two PCR rounds relied on TRBV1-TRBV30 forward primers together with a C-beta reverse primer. Via MiXCR, TCRdb re-called the multiplex PCR reads, giving one row per CDR3 protein. The sample lists around 25,000 distinct CDR3 sequences, approximately 71% occurring once. As concerns this clonotype: As yet, its antigen is unknown. One junction end disagrees with the germline gene, perhaps due to a read error.

The study's findings and limits: Tumors significantly exceeded blood in top-250-clone fraction (p = 0.039).

The V gene's germline CDR1 is MNHNS and CDR2 SASEGT. The CDR3 runs to 16 residues. Investigators took RNA and DNA out together from about 21-30 mg of unsorted bulk tissue. Tumor samples uniformly had over 75% viable tumor cells. The V and J genes are TRBV6-1 and TRBJ2-5; 7 nucleotides match TRBD2. The sequencing input was liver tumor tissue from sampling region 5. Subset of the sample: tumor region T5, tumor centre. This sequence originates from a woman aged 30 to 39 with primary liver carcinoma and hepatitis B virus infection. The chain's CDR3 is CVSSLYPLPGGETQYF. The CDR3 DNA sequence: TGTGTCAGCAGTCTTTACCCCTTGCCGGGAGGAGAGACCCAGTACTTC.